The sequence of this T cell receptor beta chain was determined in a study of control samples from healthy donors and cancer patients. TCRdb's copy holds only in-frame clones and misses some; the assay was immunoSEQ multiplex PCR. The sample lists around 85,000 clones, 85% to 90% occurring once. The receptor was isolated from a woman aged 55-70 years in good health. Sequenced sample: blood.

The CDR3 DNA follows: TGTGCCATCGCGGGCGGCATCAATGAGCAGTTCTTC. Protein product: CAIAGGINEQFF. J is TRBJ2-1 and V is TRBV5-4, with D perhaps TRBD2 (5 bases). The V gene lost 9 bases and the J gene lost 6 bases, with 13 bases spanning the gap. This CDR3 comprises 12 residues. Germline V lookup: CDR1 SGHNT, CDR2 YYREEE (reference sequence).